The rows below give T cell receptor beta chains drawn from one sample of a study of CD4+ T cells in melanoma. The protocol was immunoSEQ multiplex PCR, while the TCRdb copy is restricted to in-frame clones and leaves out a portion. The top ten hold more than 10% of the sample, which has more than 15,000 clones, 65% to 85% seen once. Material: cells from a culture (not recorded whether cultured in vitro). All receptors derive from a human donor with melanoma. CDR3s include the opening cysteine and the closing phenylalanine or tryptophan. The D gene is left open where the match is weak. Rows may omit the clone size; those that give it use once, few, many or a size class.

TRBV7-9	TRBD1	NA	TRBJ1-5	TGTGCCAGCAGCTCGACCGACAGGGATACTCAGCCCCAGCATTTT	CASSSTDRDTQPQHF
TRBV7-2	TRBD1	few	TRBJ2-7	TGTGCCAGCAGCAACCGGGACAGGGGACGCGAGCAGTACTTC	CASSNRDRGREQYF
TRBV19	TRBD1	few	TRBJ1-5	TGTGCCAGTAGTATCTACGGGACAGGGCGACTCCAGCCCCAGCATTTT	CASSIYGTGRLQPQHF
TRBV2	NA	NA	TRBJ1-1	TGTGCCACGTCCCTATCGAACACTGAAGCTTTCTTT	CATSLSNTEAFF
TRBV19	NA	NA	TRBJ1-5	TGTGCCAGTGCCGTCCTCGGGGGCTCGGGCAATCAGCCCCAGCATTTT	CASAVLGGSGNQPQHF
TRBV7-6	NA	NA	TRBJ2-3	TGTGCCAGCAGCGTAAGGGGAGATACGCAGTATTTT	CASSVRGDTQYF
TRBV2	TRBD2	NA	TRBJ2-7	TGTGCCAGCAGCCTGACTAGCGGGATCTACGAGCAGTACTTC	CASSLTSGIYEQYF
TRBV30	NA	NA	TRBJ2-7	TGTGCCTGGAGTCTTGTACTTAATGGGCAGTACTTC	CAWSLVLNGQYF
TRBV7-9	NA	few	TRBJ1-1	TGTGCCAGCAACATTCAAGGGATCGTATCTGAAGCTTTCTTT	CASNIQGIVSEAFF
TRBV5-1	NA	NA	TRBJ2-7	TGCGCCAGCAGCTTGGGTGCGGGGAGCTCCTACGAGCAGTACTTC	CASSLGAGSSYEQYF